The sequence of this T cell receptor (beta chain) was determined in a study of T cells in Graves' hyperthyroidism and ophthalmopathy. This CDR3 is built from 19 residues. V shed 0 bases and J 3 bases; nucleotides not matched to a gene: 13. Germline CDR1 and CDR2: SGHRS and YFSETQ. TCR beta CDR3 sequences were amplified from RNA transcripts. In the first-round RT-PCR of the TCR CDR3, the HTBI primer set was used. TCRdb re-called the multiplex PCR reads through MiXCR, storing one row per CDR3 protein. The sample includes over 550,000 distinct CDR3 sequences, 16% of them seen just once. The sequenced material came from blood. This receptor was obtained from a young woman with Graves' hyperthyroidism. The chain uses TRBV5-1 and TRBJ2-7, with 12 bases lining up with TRBD2. Here the CDR3 DNA reads TGCGCCAGCAGCTTGGGCCCCCTCCTGACTAGCGGGAGAAGCTACGAGCAGTACTTC. Its protein is CASSLGPLLTSGRSYEQYF. Filled out from reference TRBV5-1 and TRBJ2-7, the complete variable domain reads KAGVTQTPRYLIKTRGQQVTLSCSPISGHRSVSWYQQTPGQGLQFLFEYFSETQRNKGNFPGRFSGRQFSNSRSEMNVSTLELGDSALYLCASSLGPLLTSGRSYEQYFGPGTRLTVT.